This T cell receptor beta chain is drawn from a study of beta chain features in type 1 diabetes. General study points: Type 1 diabetes patients had TCRB CDR3s that were shorter (moderately but significantly so) in all four CD4+ subsets.

Expressed TCRB transcripts got sequenced, as all isolated RNA was reverse transcribed. This table comes from immunoSEQ multiplex PCR, and its TCRdb copy is limited to in-frame clones, with some not included. The data contain around 310,000 clones, around 10% of them seen just once; the ten biggest clones take up around 0.015%. This clone has just a few counts. What it binds is not known. Sequencing was carried out using naive CD4+ T cells from blood. This clonotype was obtained from a young woman in good health.

This CDR3 reads CAISNGGDTQYF. The CDR3 nucleotides read TGTGCCATCAGTAACGGGGGAGATACGCAGTATTTT. V is TRBV10-3 and J is TRBJ2-3, with a possible D match to TRBD2 (6 bases). Trimming pared 5 bases from V and 5 bases from J, leaving 8 bases between. This CDR3 has 12 residues. CDR1 is ENHRY and CDR2 is SYGVKD in the germline V gene.